A selection of T cell receptor beta chains follows, all from one sample in a study of blood T cell repertoires in COVID-19. Sequencing was performed with immunoSEQ multiplex PCR; in TCRdb, only in-frame clones are kept and a portion is missing. Altogether about 180,000 clones are present, 85% being singletons, with the ten largest covering 6.2%. Sequencing was done on a sample of PBMCs or T cells enriched from blood (not recorded which). The receptors originated from a man aged 35-49 years who had recovered from COVID-19. Both conserved end residues are part of each CDR3. A D gene is named only where the DNA matches it firmly. Only part of the rows carry a size: once, few, many, or a class if the clone is expanded.

clone size: .; J gene: TRBJ1-1; D gene: .; V gene: TRBV19; CDR3 length: 13; CDR3 DNA: TGTGCCAGTAGTTTTCTGGCGAACACTGAAGCTTTCTTT; CDR3 protein: CASSFLANTEAFF
clone size: .; J gene: TRBJ1-5; D gene: .; V gene: TRBV6-1; CDR3 length: 13; CDR3 DNA: TGTGCCAGCAGTGAAGTCTTTAATCAGCCCCAGCATTTT; CDR3 protein: CASSEVFNQPQHF
clone size: .; J gene: TRBJ1-5; D gene: .; V gene: TRBV30; CDR3 length: 13; CDR3 DNA: TGTGCCTGGAGTGTATCAGGGGATCAGCCCCAGCATTTT; CDR3 protein: CAWSVSGDQPQHF
clone size: .; J gene: TRBJ2-7; D gene: .; V gene: TRBV19; CDR3 length: 14; CDR3 DNA: TGTGCCAGTAGTATACGTGCAGGCTATTACGAGCAGTACTTC; CDR3 protein: CASSIRAGYYEQYF
clone size: .; J gene: TRBJ1-4; D gene: .; V gene: TRBV6-5; CDR3 length: 15; CDR3 DNA: TGTGCCAGCAGTTACTCCACAGGGTCGGGTGAAAAACTGTTTTTT; CDR3 protein: CASSYSTGSGEKLFF
clone size: once; J gene: TRBJ1-2; D gene: .; V gene: TRBV27; CDR3 length: 14; CDR3 DNA: TGTGCCAGCAGTTTTTCGGGGTACGACTATGGCTACACCTTC; CDR3 protein: CASSFSGYDYGYTF
clone size: once; J gene: TRBJ2-3; D gene: TRBD1; V gene: TRBV2; CDR3 length: 14; CDR3 DNA: TGTGCCACGGGACAGATACCGTTCACAGATACGCAGTATTTT; CDR3 protein: CATGQIPFTDTQYF
clone size: .; J gene: TRBJ2-7; D gene: TRBD1; V gene: TRBV27; CDR3 length: 15; CDR3 DNA: TGTGCCAGCAGTAGGGGGACAGGGGGCGGCTACGAGCAGTACTTC; CDR3 protein: CASSRGTGGGYEQYF
clone size: .; J gene: TRBJ1-4; D gene: TRBD1; V gene: TRBV5-1; CDR3 length: 15; CDR3 DNA: TGCGCCAGCAGCTTCAGGGGGACGGGCCTAGAAAAACTGTTTTTT; CDR3 protein: CASSFRGTGLEKLFF
clone size: .; J gene: TRBJ1-1; D gene: TRBD1; V gene: TRBV4-2; CDR3 length: 15; CDR3 DNA: TGTGCCAGCAGCCTGACAGGGGCCCTGAACACTGAAGCTTTCTTT; CDR3 protein: CASSLTGALNTEAFF
clone size: .; J gene: TRBJ2-7; D gene: .; V gene: TRBV29-1; CDR3 length: 13; CDR3 DNA: TGCAGCGTTGTGAAGGCAGGTCAATACGAGCAGTACTTC; CDR3 protein: CSVVKAGQYEQYF
clone size: .; J gene: TRBJ2-5; D gene: .; V gene: TRBV12-3/TRBV12-4; CDR3 length: 12; CDR3 DNA: TGTGCCAGCAGTTTAGACGGAGAGACCCAGTACTTC; CDR3 protein: CASSLDGETQYF
clone size: .; J gene: TRBJ2-1; D gene: .; V gene: TRBV11-2; CDR3 length: 15; CDR3 DNA: TGTGCCAGCACCACCGGGGGGCCCACCTACAATGAGCAGTTCTTC; CDR3 protein: CASTTGGPTYNEQFF
clone size: .; J gene: TRBJ1-4; D gene: .; V gene: TRBV28; CDR3 length: 15; CDR3 DNA: TGTGCCAGCAGTCTTGAGACAGGTCGGGATGAAAAACTGTTTTTT; CDR3 protein: CASSLETGRDEKLFF
clone size: .; J gene: TRBJ2-7; D gene: TRBD2; V gene: TRBV28; CDR3 length: 15; CDR3 DNA: TGTGCCAGCAGTTCTAGCGGGGGGGGAACCTACGAGCAGTACTTC; CDR3 protein: CASSSSGGGTYEQYF
clone size: .; J gene: TRBJ1-1; D gene: .; V gene: TRBV4-1; CDR3 length: 14; CDR3 DNA: TGCGCCAGCAGCCAAGATCCCAAGGGAGCTGAAGCTTTCTTT; CDR3 protein: CASSQDPKGAEAFF
clone size: .; J gene: TRBJ1-1; D gene: .; V gene: TRBV14; CDR3 length: 17; CDR3 DNA: TGTGCCAGCAGCCAAGAACCCGAGGGGGTCTTGAACACTGAAGCTTTCTTT; CDR3 protein: CASSQEPEGVLNTEAFF
clone size: .; J gene: TRBJ1-1; D gene: TRBD1; V gene: TRBV27; CDR3 length: 17; CDR3 DNA: TGTGCCAGCAGTCCAAGTCCCGGGACAGGGATGGGCACTGAAGCTTTCTTT; CDR3 protein: CASSPSPGTGMGTEAFF
clone size: .; J gene: TRBJ1-1; D gene: .; V gene: TRBV4-1; CDR3 length: 14; CDR3 DNA: TGCGCCAGCAGCAACAGGGCGCTGAACACTGAAGCTTTCTTT; CDR3 protein: CASSNRALNTEAFF
clone size: .; J gene: TRBJ1-2; D gene: .; V gene: TRBV11-3; CDR3 length: 13; CDR3 DNA: TGTGCCAGCAGCCCCGACTCGAGCTATGGCTACACCTTC; CDR3 protein: CASSPDSSYGYTF
clone size: once; J gene: TRBJ1-1; D gene: .; V gene: TRBV6-1; CDR3 length: 17; CDR3 DNA: TGTGCCAGCAGTGCCCCCGGTCCGGGGGTGGCCAACACTGAAGCTTTCTTT; CDR3 protein: CASSAPGPGVANTEAFF
clone size: .; J gene: TRBJ1-1; D gene: TRBD1; V gene: TRBV12-5; CDR3 length: 16; CDR3 DNA: TGTGCTAGTGGTTTGACCACAGGGGGCGGGGGCACTGAAGCTTTCTTT; CDR3 protein: CASGLTTGGGGTEAFF
clone size: .; J gene: TRBJ1-1; D gene: TRBD1; V gene: TRBV10-3; CDR3 length: 18; CDR3 DNA: TGTGCCATCAGTGACCCCGGGACAGGACGTTATTTGAACACTGAAGCTTTCTTT; CDR3 protein: CAISDPGTGRYLNTEAFF
clone size: .; J gene: TRBJ2-5; D gene: .; V gene: TRBV5-4; CDR3 length: 15; CDR3 DNA: TGTGCCAGCAGCGCCGGGACACCCAAACAAGAGACCCAGTACTTC; CDR3 protein: CASSAGTPKQETQYF
clone size: .; J gene: TRBJ1-5; D gene: .; V gene: TRBV5-1; CDR3 length: 13; CDR3 DNA: TGCGCCAGCAGCTCGGAAGGGAGTCAGCCCCAGCATTTT; CDR3 protein: CASSSEGSQPQHF
clone size: .; J gene: TRBJ2-7; D gene: .; V gene: TRBV28; CDR3 length: 12; CDR3 DNA: TGTGCCAGCAGTTTATTAGGGGGCGAGCAGTACTTC; CDR3 protein: CASSLLGGEQYF
clone size: few; J gene: TRBJ1-4; D gene: TRBD1; V gene: TRBV28; CDR3 length: 15; CDR3 DNA: TGTGCCAGCAGTTTACCGGGACAGGGGGTTGAAAAACTGTTTTTT; CDR3 protein: CASSLPGQGVEKLFF
clone size: .; J gene: TRBJ1-1; D gene: TRBD1; V gene: TRBV30; CDR3 length: 13; CDR3 DNA: TGTGCCTGGACTACCGGGACAGCACTTGAAGCTTTCTTT; CDR3 protein: CAWTTGTALEAFF
clone size: .; J gene: TRBJ1-5; D gene: .; V gene: TRBV2; CDR3 length: 13; CDR3 DNA: TGTGCCAGCAGTGTACCGGGAAGTCAGCCCCAGCATTTT; CDR3 protein: CASSVPGSQPQHF
clone size: .; J gene: TRBJ1-5; D gene: .; V gene: TRBV10-3; CDR3 length: 12; CDR3 DNA: TGTGCCATCAGTACGAACGGGCAGCCCCAGCATTTT; CDR3 protein: CAISTNGQPQHF
clone size: .; J gene: TRBJ2-2; D gene: .; V gene: TRBV7-9; CDR3 length: 12; CDR3 DNA: TGTGCCAGCAGCTTGGACTTCGGGGAGCTGTTTTTT; CDR3 protein: CASSLDFGELFF
clone size: .; J gene: TRBJ1-2; D gene: TRBD1; V gene: TRBV9; CDR3 length: 15; CDR3 DNA: TGTGCCAGCAGCGTCACAGGGGGCCTTAACTATGGCTACACCTTC; CDR3 protein: CASSVTGGLNYGYTF
clone size: .; J gene: TRBJ1-6; D gene: TRBD1; V gene: TRBV5-4; CDR3 length: 14; CDR3 DNA: TGTGCCAGCAGCGGGGGACAGGGGAATTCACCCCTCCACTTT; CDR3 protein: CASSGGQGNSPLHF
clone size: .; J gene: TRBJ1-2; D gene: TRBD1; V gene: TRBV19; CDR3 length: 15; CDR3 DNA: TGTGCCAGTAGTATCCGGGACAGGGACTCTCGTGGCTACACCTTC; CDR3 protein: CASSIRDRDSRGYTF
clone size: .; J gene: TRBJ1-1; D gene: .; V gene: TRBV5-5; CDR3 length: 15; CDR3 DNA: TGTGCCAGCAGCTTGGCCATCCCCCGGGGCACTGAAGCTTTCTTT; CDR3 protein: CASSLAIPRGTEAFF
clone size: .; J gene: TRBJ1-2; D gene: .; V gene: TRBV3-1/TRBV3-2; CDR3 length: 14; CDR3 DNA: TGTGCCAGCAGCCAAGCAACAGGGTGGGGTGGCTACACCTTC; CDR3 protein: CASSQATGWGGYTF
clone size: .; J gene: TRBJ1-2; D gene: .; V gene: TRBV27; CDR3 length: 12; CDR3 DNA: TGTGCCAGCAGTTCCGCGGGGAATGGCTACACCTTC; CDR3 protein: CASSSAGNGYTF
clone size: .; J gene: TRBJ2-3; D gene: .; V gene: TRBV18; CDR3 length: 13; CDR3 DNA: TGTGCCAGCTCACCGGTTTACGGAGATACGCAGTATTTT; CDR3 protein: CASSPVYGDTQYF
clone size: .; J gene: TRBJ1-1; D gene: .; V gene: TRBV27; CDR3 length: 13; CDR3 DNA: TGTGCCAGCAGTATTGGCGGAGGGACTGAAGCTTTCTTT; CDR3 protein: CASSIGGGTEAFF
clone size: .; J gene: TRBJ1-1; D gene: TRBD1; V gene: TRBV5-4; CDR3 length: 15; CDR3 DNA: TGTGCCAGCAGCCGTACCGGGACAGTGAACACTGAAGCTTTCTTT; CDR3 protein: CASSRTGTVNTEAFF
clone size: .; J gene: TRBJ2-7; D gene: TRBD1; V gene: TRBV29-1; CDR3 length: 11; CDR3 DNA: TGCAGCGTACGCCAGGGGGTCGAGCAGTACTTC; CDR3 protein: CSVRQGVEQYF
clone size: .; J gene: TRBJ1-1; D gene: .; V gene: TRBV28; CDR3 length: 12; CDR3 DNA: TGTGCCAGCAGGGGTTGGGCCACTGAAGCTTTCTTT; CDR3 protein: CASRGWATEAFF